The source of this T cell receptor beta chain is a study of cytomegalovirus exposure and HLA in healthy donors. Overall study findings and caveats: Overall, 164 TCR beta chains were annotated as cytomegalovirus-associated. A prior analysis recorded that most TCR beta V segments were productive about 87% or about 30% of the time. A few V segments could not be told apart, such as TRBV6-2 and TRBV6-3, and were left out. Specificity of a few CMV-associated chains for CMV antigens was verified in vitro.

This PCR relied on a set of 60 Vbeta primers and 13 Jbeta primers. This table comes from immunoSEQ multiplex PCR, and its TCRdb copy is limited to in-frame clones, with some not included. The repertoire holds around 140,000 clones, with around four fifths as singletons. This clone was recorded only once. Its specificity is not known. The J segment lost 2 bases and the V segment lost 0 bases, leaving 5 bases of the junction unmatched. The CDR3 loop spans 16 amino acids. From germline, CDR1 is ENHRY and CDR2 SYGVKD. The receptor comes from a woman in her thirties or forties in good health and CMV-seronegative. Specimen: PBMCs. V usage is TRBV10-3 and J usage is TRBJ2-7; 9 bases line up with TRBD1. This CDR3 reads CAISESSGQGAYEQYF. The CDR3 coding sequence is TGTGCCATCAGTGAGTCGTCGGGACAGGGAGCCTACGAGCAGTACTTC.